This entry lists 22 T cell receptor beta chains sequenced from one sample in a study of PD-L1 blockade in urothelial cancer. Here immunoSEQ multiplex PCR was the method, and the copy in TCRdb shows in-frame clones only, minus some. The data show about 84,000 clones, with 82% seen just once and 9% to 9.5% held by the top ten. The starting material was PBMCs, obtained around atezolizumab (anti-PD-L1) treatment. Source of these receptors: an older man with urothelial cancer.

The sample holds one count of this clone. V and J are TRBV6-5 and TRBJ1-6; no firm D call. The germline V gene encodes CDR1 MNHEY and CDR2 SVGAGI. Trimming stripped 0 bases from V and 16 bases from J, with 13 bases between. The CDR3 covers 13 residues. The CDR3 nucleotides read TGTGCCAGCAGTTACTCGGGCACCGACGCGCTCCACTTT. This encodes CASSYSGTDALHF.

The gene calls are TRBV6-6 and TRBJ1-5, with D possibly matching TRBD1 (6 bases). V dropped 5 bases and J dropped 2 bases, with 10 bases sitting between them. The CDR3 runs to 14 residues. Germline CDR1 MNHNY, CDR2 SVGAGI (reference sequence). The CDR3: CASSQGGGNQPQHF. DNA for the CDR3: TGTGCCAGCAGTCAAGGGGGGGGCAATCAGCCCCAGCATTTT.

V and J are TRBV15 and TRBJ2-7; TRBD1 might be the D (6 bases). With 0 bases removed from V and 5 bases from J, the gap between germline ends came to 17 bases. The CDR3 is made up of 16 amino acids. In germline, CDR1 is LNHNV, CDR2 YYDKDF (reference sequence). The CDR3 region is CATSRDGGQTDHEQYF. CDR3 in DNA: TGTGCCACCAGCAGAGATGGGGGCCAAACGGACCACGAGCAGTACTTC.

The chain couples TRBV6-1 to TRBJ2-7, with 7 bases lining up with TRBD2. The CDR3 spans 13 residues. The V gene's germline CDR1 is MNHNS and CDR2 SASEGT. V was clipped by 7 bases and J by 6 bases; unmatched bases: 9. Here the CDR3 reads CASTRQRGTEQYF. In DNA, the CDR3 is TGTGCCAGCACCCGCCAGCGGGGTACCGAGCAGTACTTC.

This sequence joins TRBV7-3 and TRBJ2-3, with a tentative D call TRBD2 (5 bases). This CDR3 region has 17 residues. V was pared by 4 bases and J by 0 bases, with 17 bases between. The V gene's germline CDR1 is SGHTA and CDR2 FQGTGA. CDR3: CASSSETRGDSTDTQYF. For the CDR3, the DNA is TGTGCCAGCAGCTCAGAAACTCGGGGAGACAGCACAGATACGCAGTATTTT.

DNA of the CDR3: TGCGCCAGCAGCCAAGACTGGGTCCGGACTAGCACAGATACGCAGTATTTT. The encoded protein is CASSQDWVRTSTDTQYF. This rearrangement joins TRBV4-3 to TRBJ2-3; maybe TRBD2 (5 bases). With 0 bases removed from V and 0 bases from J, the gap between germline ends came to 13 bases. The CDR3 extends over 17 amino acids. From germline, CDR1 is LGHNA and CDR2 YSLEER.

The chain carries TRBV19 and TRBJ1-2, with a possible D match to TRBD1 (5 bases). Germline CDR1 reads LNHDA; CDR2 reads SQIVND (reference sequence). Deletions cut 6 bases from V and 2 bases from J, with 13 bases between. The CDR3 runs 14 residues. The CDR3 region is CASSNREGNYGYTF. In DNA form, the CDR3 reads TGTGCCAGTAGCAATCGGGAGGGGAACTATGGCTACACCTTC.

The table lists this clone with a few counts. V and J are TRBV6-1 and TRBJ1-5; 8 bases are a match to TRBD1. Germline CDR1 is MNHNS and CDR2 is SASEGT. The CDR3 contains 15 residues. J gave up 6 bases and V 4 bases, and 8 bases lay outside the gene matches. CDR3 sequence: CASSVDRGLAQPQHF. For the CDR3, the DNA is TGTGCCAGCAGTGTCGACAGGGGTCTCGCTCAGCCCCAGCATTTT.

This chain joins TRBV19 and TRBJ1-3; D unresolved. CDR1 is LNHDA and CDR2 is SQIVND in the germline V gene (reference sequence). This CDR3 is 13 amino acids long. Trimming pared 6 bases from V and 0 bases from J, leaving 6 bases between. The CDR3 protein is CASSENSGNTIYF. The CDR3 DNA follows: TGTGCCAGTAGCGAGAACTCTGGAAACACCATATATTTT.

The chain employs TRBV12-2 and TRBJ2-7; the table's D call, TRBD2, was not checked against the DNA. TRBV12-2 is a documented pseudogene. The CDR3 runs to 14 residues. Here the CDR3 reads CASRLARGGHEQYF. CDR3 DNA sequence: TGTGCAAGTCGCTTAGCGCGCGGGGGCCACGAGCAGTACTTC.

This clone showed up just once. The chain couples TRBV5-5 to TRBJ1-2; 9 nucleotides agree with TRBD1. V lost 6 bases, J lost 4 bases, and 13 bases stayed unmatched. CDR1 and CDR2 from the germline V gene are SGHKS and YYEKEE (reference sequence). The CDR3 is made up of 16 amino acids. The CDR3 DNA reads as TGTGCCAGCACTCCCACCGGGACAGGGTCCGTCTATGGCTACACCTTC. Its translation: CASTPTGTGSVYGYTF.

The table lists this clone with a few counts. The chain combines TRBV5-5 with TRBJ2-1, with TRBD2 matching over 10 bases. The germline CDR1 and CDR2 sequences are SGHKS and YYEKEE (reference sequence). The CDR3 length is 14 residues. With 3 bases clipped from V and 9 bases from J, the junction kept 6 bases outside the gene matches. Here the CDR3 reads CASSWTSGRLEQFF. CDR3 DNA sequence: TGTGCCAGCAGCTGGACTAGCGGAAGACTTGAGCAGTTCTTC.

The chain is built from TRBV19 and TRBJ2-1, with TRBD2 as a possible D gene (5 bases). The CDR3 consists of 14 residues. Looked up from germline, CDR1 is LNHDA and CDR2 is SQIVND (reference sequence). Trimming stripped 5 bases from V and 5 bases from J, with 13 bases between. CDR3 sequence (DNA): TGTGCCAGTAGTCGATCCGGGGAGAACAATGAGCAGTTCTTC. Encoded protein: CASSRSGENNEQFF.

This chain joins TRBV6-7 and TRBJ2-3; 7 bases agree with TRBD2. TRBV6-7 is treated as an ORF (open reading frame) with a function not yet certain. J was trimmed by 0 bases and V by 2 bases; bases with no gene match: 20. The CDR3 runs 21 residues. The CDR3 DNA sequence: TGTGCCAGCAGTTACCGTCGGGGCGGGAGTTATTCACAGGAGAGCACAGATACGCAGTATTTT. Encoded protein: CASSYRRGGSYSQESTDTQYF.

This clone was seen a single time. This rearrangement joins TRBV19 to TRBJ1-5; a possible D gene is TRBD1 (5 bases). Germline assignment: CDR1 LNHDA and CDR2 SQIVND (reference sequence). The CDR3 spans 15 residues. V was clipped by 6 bases and J by 6 bases, with 18 bases between them. CDR3 protein: CASSGGARVVQPQHF. In DNA form, the CDR3 reads TGTGCCAGTAGCGGAGGGGCCCGAGTAGTTCAGCCCCAGCATTTT.

DNA for the CDR3: TGTGCTAGTGGTTTGGCCCAGGGCGGGCAGTTCTTC. Translating it yields CASGLAQGGQFF. The chain recombines TRBV12-5 with TRBJ2-1, with D perhaps matching TRBD1 (5 bases). V lost 1 base and J 12 bases, leaving 10 bases between the germline ends. The CDR3 contains 12 residues. Germline CDR1 reads LGHNT; CDR2 reads FRNRAP.

The gene calls are TRBV7-9 and TRBJ1-2, with no clear D. V was trimmed by 1 base and J by 7 bases, leaving 7 bases between them. The germline V gene encodes CDR1 SEHNR and CDR2 FQNEAQ (reference sequence). This CDR3 is 12 amino acids long. The DNA of the CDR3 is TGTGCCAGCAGCTTAGATTCCCGTGGCTACACCTTC. This sequence encodes CASSLDSRGYTF.

The V and J genes are TRBV6-6 and TRBJ2-7, with TRBD1 matching over 11 bases. The J segment lost 4 bases and the V segment lost 5 bases, leaving 4 bases of the junction unmatched. CDR1 and CDR2 (germline): MNHNY, SVGAGI (reference sequence). CDR3 length equals 14 residues. CDR3 in DNA: TGTGCCAGCAGTCCCGGACAGGGGGCTTACGAGCAGTACTTC. Translated: CASSPGQGAYEQYF.

This chain connects TRBV7-3 to TRBJ2-1, with D possibly being TRBD1 (5 bases). The CDR3 runs to 13 residues. Germline CDR1 and CDR2: SGHTA and FQGTGA. V gave up 5 bases and J gave up 10 bases, with 15 bases separating them. Here the CDR3 DNA reads TGTGCCAGCAGCCCCCAGGGTTTTGGGGAGCAGTTCTTC. Translated, it gives CASSPQGFGEQFF.

This chain connects TRBV11-3 to TRBJ2-1; D remains unclear. Germline V gene data show CDR1 as SGHNT and CDR2 as YENEEA. Trimming left V 5 bases short and J 6 bases short, with 11 bases between. This CDR3 has 13 amino acids. CDR3 nucleotide sequence: TGTGCCAGCAGCGCCCGTGGCCTCAATGAGCAGTTCTTC. This translates into CASSARGLNEQFF.

The CDR3 here is CASSVDAGAGGYTF. CDR3 nucleotide sequence: TGTGCCAGCAGCGTAGACGCAGGGGCCGGTGGCTACACCTTC. The chain is built from TRBV9 and TRBJ1-2; D perhaps matches TRBD1 (6 bases). V dropped 0 bases and J dropped 7 bases, with 13 bases sitting between them. The CDR3 has 14 residues. Per the germline V gene, CDR1 is SGDLS and CDR2 is YYNGEE.

The genes are TRBV15 and TRBJ2-7; TRBD1 matches 8 bases. Germline V CDR1 and CDR2: LNHNV, YYDKDF (reference sequence). The CDR3 covers 15 residues. Trimming took 1 base from V and 4 from J; bases not matched to a gene: 6. In DNA, the CDR3 is TGTGCCACCAGCAGAGTTGACAGGGGAAAGTACGAGCAGTACTTC. Amino acids: CATSRVDRGKYEQYF.